One sample yielded the 18 T cell receptor beta chains listed below, sequenced in a study of vaccination and CD4 T cells after COVID-19. The antigens these receptors bind are not known. Sequenced with the Oncomine TCR Beta short-read assay was DNA taken from cultured CD4+ T cells. Each CDR3 protein is one row after TCRdb ran MiXCR on the PCR reads. The sample includes roughly 14,000 distinct CDR3 sequences, 43% of them seen just once. As to treatment: 10-day PBMC culture with coronavirus spike peptide pools or control peptides (ViraFEST assay). What was sequenced was CD4+ T cells from blood, cultured in vitro. The receptors stem from a human donor who had recovered from COVID-19.

This clonotype was counted only a few times. V and J are TRBV6-2 or TRBV6-3 and TRBJ1-6, with 7 bases fitting TRBD1. The CDR3 sequence is 17 residues long. CDR1 is MNHEY, CDR2 SVGEGT, per germline. With V trimmed by 6 bases and J by 0 bases, 8 bases remained unmatched. The CDR3: CASSYRDRSSYNSPLHF. As DNA, the CDR3 is TGTGCCAGCAGCTACAGGGACAGAAGCTCCTATAATTCACCCCTCCACTTT.

This clonotype has only a few counts. The chain employs TRBV7-9 and TRBJ2-5; D may be TRBD2 (5 bases). The CDR3 is 14 residues long. Germline values: CDR1 SEHNR, CDR2 FQNEAQ (reference sequence). Trimming shortened V by 1 base and J by 5 bases, and 11 bases separated the two germline ends. CDR3 DNA sequence: TGTGCCAGCAGCTTAGGAGGAGGCGGGGAGACCCAGTACTTC. Translating it yields CASSLGGGGETQYF. Using reference TRBV7-9 and TRBJ2-5 for the parts outside the CDR3, the full variable domain is DTGVSQNPRHKITKRGQNVTFRCDPISEHNRLYWYRQTLGQGPEFLTYFQNEAQLEKSRLLSDRFSAERPKGSFSTLEIQRTEQGDSAMYLCASSLGGGGETQYFGPGTRLLVL.

V usage is TRBV7-6 and J usage is TRBJ2-1, with 13 bases fitting TRBD2. CDR1 is SGHVS and CDR2 is FNYEAQ in the germline V gene. The V and J ends lost 4 bases and 0 bases, in that order; junction bases with no gene match: 6. The CDR3 loop spans 18 amino acids. CDR3 loop: CASSSRTSGRASYNEQFF. The CDR3 nucleotides are TGTGCCAGCAGCTCTAGAACTAGCGGGAGGGCCTCCTACAATGAGCAGTTCTTC.

V gene TRBV12-3 or TRBV12-4 combines with J gene TRBJ2-7; 14 positions agree with TRBD2. V gave up 3 bases and J gave up 5 bases; unmatched junction bases: 0. The CDR3 is made up of 14 amino acids. The CDR3 nucleotides read TGTGCCAGCAGTTTGGGACTAGCGGGAGACGAGCAGTACTTC. The encoded protein is CASSLGLAGDEQYF.

In this sample, this clonotype turned up a few times. The chain uses TRBV15 and TRBJ2-5; maybe TRBD2 (6 bases). CDR3 length: 15 amino acids. Trimming shortened V by 7 bases and J by 4 bases, and 19 bases separated the two germline ends. Germline CDR1 is LNHNV and CDR2 is YYDKDF (reference sequence). This CDR3 reads CATTTRREDRETQYF. The CDR3 nucleotides read TGTGCCACCACTACGAGGAGGGAGGACCGAGAGACCCAGTACTTC.

The chain employs TRBV20-1 and TRBJ2-1; TRBD2 matches 7 bases. The CDR3 covers 14 residues. Germline CDR1 and CDR2: DFQATT and SNEGSKA (reference sequence). V shed 1 base and J 10 bases; nucleotides not matched to a gene: 10. The CDR3 DNA sequence: TGCAGTGCTAGAGGGGCTAGCGGTTTTGGGGAGCAGTTCTTC. The encoded protein is CSARGASGFGEQFF.

The chain combines TRBV7-9 with TRBJ2-7; D might be TRBD2 (6 bases). The CDR3 loop spans 14 amino acids. V was trimmed by 2 bases and J by 1 base, leaving 9 bases between them. Germline CDR1 is SEHNR and CDR2 is FQNEAQ (reference sequence). CDR3 nucleotide sequence: TGTGCCAGCAGCTTAATCGGGGGTTCCTACGAGCAGTACTTC. Protein sequence: CASSLIGGSYEQYF.

The chain couples TRBV5-1 to TRBJ1-2; maybe TRBD1 (6 bases). This CDR3 has 16 amino acids. Trimming took 0 bases from V and 2 from J, leaving 14 bases between them. Per germline, CDR1 SGHRS and CDR2 YFSETQ. In DNA form, the CDR3 reads TGCGCCAGCAGCTTGGACGATTGGGGGCAGAACTATGGCTACACCTTC. Amino acid sequence: CASSLDDWGQNYGYTF.

The CDR3 protein is CSAIVPRENTEAFF. The CDR3 nucleotides read TGCAGTGCTATAGTACCCAGGGAGAACACTGAAGCTTTCTTT. The chain recombines TRBV20-1 with TRBJ1-1, with a possible D match to TRBD1 (5 bases). V lost 4 bases, J lost 1 base, and 13 bases lay in between. The CDR3 has 14 amino acids. Germline CDR1 and CDR2: DFQATT and SNEGSKA (reference sequence).

V gene TRBV12-3 or TRBV12-4 combines with J gene TRBJ2-3; D remains ambiguous. V lost 3 bases and J lost 5, with 6 bases in between. The CDR3 contains 12 residues. The CDR3 coding sequence is TGTGCCAGCAGTTTCGTGGGAGATACGCAGTATTTT. Residues: CASSFVGDTQYF.

The table lists this clonotype with a few counts. The J gene is TRBJ2-3, the V gene TRBV6-5, with TRBD2 matching 11 bases. CDR1 and CDR2 from the germline V gene are MNHEY and SVGAGI. Germline trimming cut 6 bases from V and 4 bases from J; bases unmatched to any gene: 6. The CDR3 length is 15 residues. The CDR3 spells CASSYLAGGADTQYF. The CDR3 DNA reads as TGTGCCAGCAGCTACCTAGCGGGAGGCGCAGATACGCAGTATTTT.

This clonotype is labeled medium-sized (0.01 to 0.1%). V is TRBV11-2 and J is TRBJ2-3; weak D call: TRBD1 (5 bases). This CDR3 comprises 15 residues. Germline loops: CDR1 SGHAT, CDR2 FQNNGV. Trimming pared 6 bases from V and 1 base from J, leaving 14 bases between. The CDR3 sequence: CASRGAGYGTDTQYF. The CDR3 DNA reads as TGTGCCAGCAGAGGGGCAGGGTACGGCACAGATACGCAGTATTTT.

In this sample, this clonotype turned up a few times. This CDR3 reads CASSFGGRVNNSPLHF. The CDR3, as DNA: TGTGCCAGCAGTTTTGGAGGGAGGGTCAATAATTCACCCCTCCACTTT. The chain carries TRBV12-3 or TRBV12-4 and TRBJ1-6, with D hard to call. The CDR3 length is 16 residues. Trimming removed 3 bases at V and 5 bases at J, with 14 bases between.

The V call is TRBV6-1, the J call TRBJ1-2; D call uncertain. With 6 bases removed from V and 7 bases from J, the gap between germline ends came to 18 bases. The CDR3 consists of 14 residues. The germline V gene has CDR1 MNHNS and CDR2 SASEGT. CDR3 nucleotides: TGTGCCAGCAGCCCCGTCGGGTTGTTGGGTGGCTACACCTTC. This translates into CASSPVGLLGGYTF.

The CDR3 nucleotides are TGTGCCAGCTCACCACGGGCAGACAGCACAGATACGCAGTATTTT. It encodes CASSPRADSTDTQYF. The genes are TRBV18 and TRBJ2-3, with unresolved D. Between the trimmed V and J ends, which lost 1 base and 0 bases, there was a span of 8 bases. The CDR3 has 15 residues. The germline V gene encodes CDR1 KGHSH and CDR2 LQKENI. The entire variable domain, with the rest obtained from reference TRBV18 and TRBJ2-3, is as follows: NAGVMQNPRHLVRRRGQEARLRCSPMKGHSHVYWYRQLPEEGLKFMVYLQKENIIDESGMPKERFSAEFPKEGPSILRIQQVVRGDSAAYFCASSPRADSTDTQYFGPGTRLTVL.

J is TRBJ2-3 and V is TRBV11-2, with unresolved D. The germline V gene has CDR1 SGHAT and CDR2 FQNNGV. The V gene lost 3 bases and the J gene lost 0 bases, with 13 bases spanning the gap. This CDR3 is built from 16 residues. The CDR3 is CASSLGTVSSTDTQYF. In DNA form, the CDR3 reads TGTGCCAGCAGCTTGGGCACAGTCTCTAGCACAGATACGCAGTATTTT.

The chain has TRBV7-2 and TRBJ2-2; D uncertain. This CDR3 has 15 residues. Germline V gene sequence: CDR1 SGHTA, CDR2 FQGNSA. Trimming stripped 0 bases from V and 2 bases from J, with 7 bases between. The CDR3 region is CASSLARLNTGELFF. The DNA of the CDR3 is TGTGCCAGCAGCTTAGCGCGACTCAACACCGGGGAGCTGTTTTTT.

This clonotype was detected only a few times. This chain uses TRBV6-1 with TRBJ2-3; TRBD1 matches at 9 bases. CDR3 length: 15 residues. V gave up 5 bases and J gave up 3 bases; unmatched junction bases: 6. CDR1 and CDR2 from the germline V gene are MNHNS and SASEGT. The CDR3 loop reads CASSNGDRVTDTQYF. CDR3 bases: TGTGCCAGCAGTAACGGGGACAGGGTAACAGATACGCAGTATTTT.